The 25 T cell receptor beta chains below all came from one sample that was sequenced in a study of T cell responses to AZD1222 COVID-19 vaccine. TCRdb's copy holds only in-frame clones and misses some; the assay was immunoSEQ multiplex PCR. The sample records 140,000 to 150,000 clones, about 93% being singletons. Sample: peripheral blood, taken on day 0 of AZD1222 vaccination. These receptors originate from an adult in good health.

This clone has a single count. This rearrangement joins TRBV7-2 to TRBJ1-6; D unclear. This CDR3 region has 14 residues. Germline CDR1 reads SGHTA; CDR2 reads FQGNSA. The V gene lost 3 bases and the J gene lost 3 bases, with 6 bases spanning the gap. The CDR3 protein is CASSFTVYNSPLHF. The CDR3 DNA follows: TGTGCCAGCAGCTTTACAGTCTATAATTCACCCCTCCACTTT.

The genes are TRBV5-4 and TRBJ1-1; TRBD1 matches 8 bases. Germline V CDR1 and CDR2: SGHNT, YYREEE (reference sequence). The V and J ends lost 5 bases and 5 bases, in that order; junction bases with no gene match: 11. This CDR3 spans 15 amino acids. The CDR3 DNA reads as TGTGCCAGCAGTCCCGCGACAGGGGAGGGAACTGAAGCTTTCTTT. The encoded protein is CASSPATGEGTEAFF. The full variable domain, with the rest looked up from reference TRBV5-4 and TRBJ1-1, is ETGVTQSPTHLIKTRGQQVTLRCSSQSGHNTVSWYQQALGQGPQFIFQYYREEENGRGNFPPRFSGLQFPNYSSELNVNALELDDSALYLCASSPATGEGTEAFFGQGTRLTVV.

The chain has TRBV28 and TRBJ1-3; 7 positions agree with TRBD1. Germline CDR1 MDHEN, CDR2 SYDVKM. Trimming took 3 bases from V and 2 from J; bases not matched to a gene: 7. There are 16 residues in the CDR3. The CDR3 DNA sequence: TGTGCCAGCAGTTTGGCAGGGACAGTCACTGGAAACACCATATATTTT. Translated: CASSLAGTVTGNTIYF.

This chain joins TRBV19 and TRBJ2-7; D possibly uses TRBD1 or TRBD2 (5 bases each). Germline loops: CDR1 LNHDA, CDR2 SQIVND (reference sequence). The CDR3 extends over 14 amino acids. The V and J ends lost 5 bases and 0 bases respectively, with 11 bases between them. The CDR3 nucleotides are TGTGCCAGTAGTCCCCCGGGGCGCTCCTACGAGCAGTACTTC. Residues: CASSPPGRSYEQYF. Full variable domain (rest looked up from reference TRBV19 and TRBJ2-7): DGGITQSPKYLFRKEGQNVTLSCEQNLNHDAMYWYRQDPGQGLRLIYYSQIVNDFQKGDIAEGYSVSREKKESFPLTVTSAQKNPTAFYLCASSPPGRSYEQYFGPGTRLTVT.

The chain recombines TRBV15 with TRBJ2-2; D unclear. Trimming cost V 5 bases and J 3 bases, with 16 bases left between them. This CDR3 has 16 amino acids. CDR1 is LNHNV, CDR2 YYDKDF, per germline (reference sequence). The CDR3 DNA follows: TGTGCCACCAGCCCTCCTGGGCTAGAGGACACCGGGGAGCTGTTTTTT. This translates into CATSPPGLEDTGELFF.

V gene TRBV19 combines with J gene TRBJ2-7; 10 bases are shared with TRBD2. Germline assignment: CDR1 LNHDA and CDR2 SQIVND (reference sequence). The CDR3 is 14 amino acids. Losses at the gene ends were 6 bases for V and 3 bases for J; bases not matched to a gene: 5. The CDR3 here is CASRRTSGDYEQYF. DNA for the CDR3: TGTGCCAGTAGGCGGACTAGCGGAGACTACGAGCAGTACTTC.

This clone was picked up one time. The chain's CDR3 is CATSEDRNEKLFF. DNA for the CDR3: TGTGCCACCAGTGAGGACAGGAATGAAAAACTGTTTTTT. The rearrangement uses TRBV24-1 and TRBJ1-4; the match to TRBD1 covers 7 bases. The CDR3 length is 13 residues. Germline CDR1 KGHDR, CDR2 SFDVKD. Trimming cost V 4 bases and J 5 bases; bases outside gene matches: 0.

The chain recombines TRBV19 with TRBJ2-5; D possibly corresponds to TRBD1 (5 bases). CDR1 and CDR2 from the germline V gene are LNHDA and SQIVND (reference sequence). This CDR3 is 13 amino acids long. Trimming removed 6 bases at V and 2 bases at J, with 10 bases between. The CDR3 sequence: CASSPDRQETQYF. The CDR3 region has the DNA TGTGCCAGTAGCCCTGACAGACAAGAGACCCAGTACTTC.

This clone was seen a handful of times. The gene calls are TRBV7-9 and TRBJ2-1; 13 bases align to TRBD2. V gave up 1 base and J gave up 8 bases; unmatched junction bases: 8. The germline V gene encodes CDR1 SEHNR and CDR2 FQNEAQ (reference sequence). The CDR3 runs 17 residues. The CDR3 region is CASSLVSGTSGIHEQFF. The CDR3 DNA reads as TGTGCCAGCAGCTTAGTCTCCGGGACTAGCGGGATCCATGAGCAGTTCTTC.

V gene TRBV3-1 (or the pseudogene TRBV3-2) combines with J gene TRBJ1-3; 10 bases map to TRBD1. The junction had 5 bases not matched to a gene; V was cut back by 5 bases and J by 4 bases. Germline lookup yields CDR1 LGHDT and CDR2 YNNKEL (reference sequence). This CDR3 is 15 amino acids long. The CDR3 DNA reads TGTGCCAGCAGCAGGGACAGGGGATCAGGAAACACCATATATTTT. Its protein is CASSRDRGSGNTIYF.

J is TRBJ1-1 and V is TRBV5-1; D call uncertain. Trimming cost V 1 base and J 1 base, with 8 bases left between them. The CDR3 spans 14 residues. The V gene's germline CDR1 is SGHRS and CDR2 YFSETQ. CDR3 in amino acids: CASSLLPTNTEAFF. In DNA form, the CDR3 reads TGCGCCAGCAGCTTGTTGCCGACGAACACTGAAGCTTTCTTT.

The J gene is TRBJ1-6, the V gene TRBV15; 7 bases match TRBD1. J was trimmed by 6 bases and V by 1 base; bases with no gene match: 6. The CDR3 has 16 amino acids. CDR1 and CDR2 (germline): LNHNV, YYDKDF (reference sequence). The CDR3 protein is CATSRAQGGGNSPLHF. The CDR3, as DNA: TGTGCCACCAGCAGAGCCCAGGGGGGCGGTAATTCACCCCTCCACTTT.

This sequence joins TRBV5-6 and TRBJ1-2; no firm D call. Germline lookup yields CDR1 SGHDT and CDR2 YYEEEE. The CDR3 is 14 residues long. The ends were cut back, 0 bases at V and 0 bases at J, with 6 bases in the middle. CDR3 in DNA: TGTGCCAGCAGCTTGGCGAGCTCTAACTATGGCTACACCTTC. It specifies CASSLASSNYGYTF.

The J gene is TRBJ1-4, the V gene TRBV4-1; D not certain. Trimming removed 2 bases from V and 3 bases from J, with 10 bases in between. Germline values: CDR1 MGHRA, CDR2 YSYEKL. The CDR3 contains 15 residues. CDR3 DNA: TGCGCCAGCAGCCAACTTCCAGGTCCTAATGAAAAACTGTTTTTT. This gives the protein CASSQLPGPNEKLFF.

The chain joins TRBV6-6 to TRBJ2-1; D call uncertain. The germline V and J ends were trimmed by 0 bases and 10 bases, with 16 bases remaining between them. Germline V gene lookup returns CDR1 MNHNY and CDR2 SVGAGI (reference sequence). This CDR3 is 15 amino acids long. CDR3 sequence (DNA): TGTGCCAGCAGTTACTCATGGGCAGGCGGTGGGGAGCAGTTCTTC. Its protein is CASSYSWAGGGEQFF.

The chain joins TRBV29-1 to TRBJ2-7; D perhaps matches TRBD2 (6 bases). V lost 4 bases and J lost 5, with 12 bases in between. CDR3 length: 12 amino acids. From germline, CDR1 is SQVTM and CDR2 ANQGSEA. The CDR3 coding sequence is TGCAGCGTTGCGGGGGAGGAGAACGAGCAGTACTTC. Translation: CSVAGEENEQYF.

The chain joins TRBV30 to TRBJ1-1; D perhaps matches TRBD1 (6 bases). Germline CDR1 is GTSNPN and CDR2 is SVGIG (reference sequence). The CDR3 is made up of 13 amino acids. V lost 2 bases, J lost 5 bases, and 12 bases lay in between. The DNA for the CDR3 is TGTGCCTGGAGTAAAGGGGGTGGGACTGAAGCTTTCTTT. Its translation is CAWSKGGGTEAFF.

This clone has only a few counts. The rearrangement links TRBV19 to TRBJ2-7; no clear D gene. Germline V lookup: CDR1 LNHDA, CDR2 SQIVND (reference sequence). The CDR3 has 11 residues. V gave up 3 bases and J gave up 6 bases, with 6 bases separating them. The chain's CDR3 is CASSIGSEQYF. DNA of the CDR3: TGTGCCAGTAGTATTGGCTCCGAGCAGTACTTC.

This chain joins TRBV3-1 (or the pseudogene TRBV3-2) and TRBJ2-2; D ambiguous. Trimming took off 0 bases at V and 6 bases at J, with 11 bases between the two ends. CDR3 length equals 15 residues. Germline V CDR1 and CDR2: LGHDT, YNNKEL (reference sequence). The CDR3 here is CASSQEVGVPGELFF. In DNA, the CDR3 is TGTGCCAGCAGCCAAGAAGTCGGAGTCCCCGGGGAGCTGTTTTTT.

A few counts support this clone. The chain links TRBV7-9 to TRBJ2-2, with 7 bases identical to TRBD1. V trimming: 1 base; J trimming: 8 bases; junction bases outside the gene matches: 16. This CDR3 region has 18 residues. Germline values: CDR1 SEHNR, CDR2 FQNEAQ (reference sequence). CDR3 sequence: CASSLGSWDSTHSGELFF. The DNA of the CDR3 is TGTGCCAGCAGCTTAGGCTCCTGGGACAGCACCCATTCGGGGGAGCTGTTTTTT.

This chain connects TRBV7-3 to TRBJ2-6; D is perhaps TRBD1 or TRBD2 (5 bases each). This CDR3 region has 13 residues. Deletions cut 8 bases from V and 4 bases from J, with 9 bases between. Germline V gene lookup returns CDR1 SGHTA and CDR2 FQGTGA. CDR3 nucleotides: TGTGCCAGCGGGACCGCCGGGGCCAACGTCCTGACTTTC. Its translation: CASGTAGANVLTF.

This chain uses TRBV19 with TRBJ1-4; D gene unclear. The germline V gene has CDR1 LNHDA and CDR2 SQIVND (reference sequence). Trimming cost V 3 bases and J 0 bases, with 8 bases left between them. This CDR3 has 15 amino acids. In nucleotides, the CDR3 is TGTGCCAGTAGTATTAGTATCGCAACTAATGAAAAACTGTTTTTT. Protein sequence: CASSISIATNEKLFF.

The chain uses TRBV5-1 and TRBJ2-1, with 9 bases matching TRBD2. This CDR3 has 16 residues. CDR1 and CDR2 from the germline V gene are SGHRS and YFSETQ. V lost 0 bases and J lost 7; bases outside the gene matches: 8. CDR3 DNA: TGCGCCAGCAGCTTGGACCTAGCGGGACTGGGGAATGAGCAGTTCTTC. This gives the protein CASSLDLAGLGNEQFF.

The genes are TRBV19 and TRBJ2-1, with 9 bases matching TRBD1. Germline assignment: CDR1 LNHDA and CDR2 SQIVND (reference sequence). Trimming took 1 base from V and 8 from J; bases not matched to a gene: 9. This CDR3 is 16 amino acids long. The CDR3 DNA reads as TGTGCCAGTAGTATAGGCCGCGGGACAGGGAGAGATGAGCAGTTCTTC. Its translation: CASSIGRGTGRDEQFF.

This clone was seen once. The V call is TRBV16, the J call TRBJ2-7, with D unclear. The V end was cut by 0 bases, the J end by 1 base, with 10 bases between. CDR3 size: 15 residues. CDR1 is KGHSY, CDR2 FQNENV, per germline. CDR3 nucleotide sequence: TGTGCCAGCAGCCAATCGCAGGACGGTTCCTACGAGCAGTACTTC. Amino acid sequence: CASSQSQDGSYEQYF.